The TCR beta chain described here comes from a study of cytomegalovirus exposure and HLA in healthy donors (TCRdb year 2017). Regarding the research as a whole: An earlier analysis of approximately 600 of the donors reported about 250 Gb of sequence data and 117 million unique TCR beta sequences from about 179 million T cells. An early release covering approximately 600 HLA-typed donors comprised about 300 gigabases of sequencing data and around 86 million unique TCR sequences. The genetic ancestry cluster associated with self-reported Caucasian donors included roughly four fifths of the 300 to 400 genotyped donors. The study aimed to test whether cataloging public T cell receptors could reveal signatures of past pathogen exposure. The study profiled the T cell repertoires of 500 to 800 subjects by immunosequencing and related them to cytomegalovirus serostatus. Along with the roughly 610-subject first cohort, a separate validation cohort of about 110 different subjects was used. High-throughput TCR immunosequencing, statistical association of individual TCRs with disease status, and machine learning were combined to predict cytomegalovirus infection status. To study patterns of TCR occurrence, a later analysis re-analyzed previously published TCR beta repertoires from several hundred donors and added high-resolution HLA genotyping. In the later analysis, no new phenotypic data were used to find candidate immune exposures; instead, reliance was placed on TCR beta sequences and their occurrence across donors. To decide whether each TCR beta V gene segment behaved as functional or pseudogenic, an earlier analysis of fewer than 750 of the donors relied on high-throughput TCR beta sequencing. Donor age, sex, ethnicity and CMV serostatus were compiled together with the repertoire data. A later genetic analysis took genome-wide SNP genotypes for about 55% of the 666 donors and used that subset as a discovery cohort. All discovery cohort repertoires had been generated on a single sequencing platform. Class I and class II HLA loci were covered by the typing at four-digit resolution. Typing coverage varied by locus: about 629-640 donors for A, B, C, DRB1 and DQB1; approximately 520 for DQA1; over 600 for DPA1; more than 450 for DPB1. Several DR-DQ haplotypes were handled as single units for association and clustering, since linkage in the cohort was strong. Among some 400 genotyped donors of the cohort, an average of around 250,000 unique TCR beta nucleotide sequences was sequenced per donor, of which 15% to 20% were non-productive. The paper's findings and limits, for the study overall: An earlier analysis of some 560 of the donors showed that most TCR beta V segments appeared in productive rearrangements either about 87% or about 30% of the time, which broadly matched IMGT annotations. Strong co-occurrence of HLA alleles, especially DR and DQ, made assigning TCR associations to individual alleles difficult. The earlier analysis of around 600 of the donors excluded 15 to 20 rarely observed V segments, including chromosome 9 orphons, because counts were too low. In a later genetic analysis, fewer N-insertions in productive TCRs were reported among donors in an Asian-associated ancestry cluster than the approximately 670-donor mean. While some public TCRs were present in many individuals, most TCR sequences turned up only very rarely across donors. The only immune exposure information available for the cohort was CMV serostatus. Linkage disequilibrium might explain the correlated functional status among segregating V segments, but an unknown experimental factor could not be excluded. A total of about 180 TCR beta chains were listed by the study as associated with cytomegalovirus. A further reported finding was that TCR beta sequences accurately predicted the HLA-A and HLA-B alleles for most subjects in the first cohort. At a false discovery rate of 0.05, a later analysis linked 16,951 TCR beta sequences to specific HLA alleles. In vitro tests confirmed that three of the cytomegalovirus-associated TCR beta chains recognize cytomegalovirus antigens. In a later analysis, HLA-associated TCR beta chains showed more clonal expansion and lower generation probabilities than non-associated chains that were equally common. The cohort was sequenced for TCR beta chains only, and without alpha or paired-chain data the features that could be detected were limited. Several of the top co-occurrence clusters appeared to be linked to parvovirus B19, influenza, CMV and Epstein-Barr virus, according to a later analysis. Presence/absence analyses assumed roughly uniform sequencing depth across donors, an assumption that may not hold. Because HLA typing was unavailable for some donors at each locus, only the typed subset was used in association tests. Because the 87-base-pair reads could not distinguish some IMGT-functional V segments, including TRBV6-2 and TRBV6-3, those segments were excluded. V-gene and J-gene trimming of TCR beta chains was associated with a missense DCLRE1C variant in a later genetic analysis, and the association was replicated in an independent cohort. In both the original and validation cohorts, the classifier was reported to diagnose cytomegalovirus status with high specificity and sensitivity. According to the authors, the approach could potentially be generalized to other disease states and immunological phenotypes. The sequencing pipeline was judged likely to have produced a cluster of highly shared sequence variants as a technical artifact. According to a later analysis, most CMV-associated TCR beta chains appeared to be HLA-restricted, and the HLA associations seemed to be driven largely by CMV exposure. In a later analysis, the rate of TCR association differed among HLA loci, with DRB1 alleles having the most associated TCRs and HLA-C alleles having the fewest.

About this clone itself: Its antigen has not been determined. Per-base qualities were not stored, and no clone one base away is much larger.

The library relied on the immunoSEQ multiplex PCR assay. For the multiplex PCR, a mixture combining 60 forward primers for TCR Vbeta segments and 13 reverse primers for TCR Jbeta segments was used. The CDR3 region of rearranged TCR beta genes was amplified from genomic DNA with a multiplex PCR assay. On the Illumina HiSeq System, the amplified TCR beta libraries were sequenced as 87-base-pair reads. On the authors' methods: In a later analysis, about 80 million unique TCR beta chains were counted across the roughly 700 repertoires, and approximately 9.9 million of these chains were shared by at least two donors. To remove PCR and sequencing errors, raw reads were error-corrected and collapsed into unique sequences using a nearest-neighbor algorithm that merged closely related sequences. CDR3 sequences were aligned to IMGT reference sequences to assign V, D and J gene segments. For a sequence to be retained, a match of at least six nucleotides was required to both a V gene segment and a J gene segment. Rearrangements were called productive when the CDR3 lacked stop codons and stayed in frame with V and J; all others were non-productive. Following IMGT convention, CDR3 was defined as the stretch from the second conserved V-encoded cysteine up to the conserved J-encoded phenylalanine. Sequences without an unambiguous match to a single V gene segment were excluded from the earlier analysis of about 600 of the donors. An earlier analysis of 550 to 650 of the donors classified V segments as functional when productive rearrangements were above 56.7% and as segregating when the standard deviation between donors was above 5%. A statistical classification framework was built to diagnose cytomegalovirus status from the catalog of TCR beta chain sequences. V and J gene assignment, in a later analysis, came from comparing TCR nucleotide sequences with IMGT/GENE-DB human TR gene sequences. The TCRdist pipeline was used in a later analysis to assign CDR3 sequences and most-parsimonious VDJ recombination scenarios. In a later analysis, each TCR beta chain was defined by its CDR3 amino acid sequence together with its V-gene family, and reads lacking a unique V-gene family were excluded. A later analysis removed several hundred highly shared, low-generation-probability nucleotide sequences to deal with suspected cross-contamination and a sequencing artifact. In a later analysis, a clonal expansion index for each public chain was calculated from normalized within-repertoire ranks of inferred template counts. A later analysis computed generation probabilities with a VDJ recombination model fitted to out-of-frame rearrangements, and checked the results against IGoR. In a later analysis, TCR-TCR, TCR-HLA and TCR-CMV co-occurrence was scored with hypergeometric tests, and a repertoire-size bias correction was applied to TCR pairs. In a later analysis, false discovery rates were estimated by permuting HLA or CMV assignments 20 times. In a later analysis, co-occurring TCRs were grouped with DBSCAN, and TCRdist sequence similarity was added when clustering was performed within HLA-allele-positive subsets. For co-occurrence clustering, repertoires with fewer than 30,000 or more than 120,000 public chains were excluded, along with a handful of repertoires with anomalous nucleotide sharing. Not all clones reach the TCRdb copy of this immuneACCESS table, which keeps in-frame sequences only. Checked studies attribute under half of the gap to unresolved V genes and leave the rest unexplained. The V and J calls and clone size were taken over from that table, and D and trimming were inferred from the DNA. The sample yields around 140,000 clones; about 75% were counted once. Clones ranked in the top ten supply over 1.3% of the sample.

V loses 2 bases of germline sequence and J loses 7 bases, and the interval between the two ends is 13 bases. Inclusive of the bounding cysteine and phenylalanine, the CDR3 is 13 residues long. Left in the record is the CDR3 DNA by itself, 39 bases read in frame from the first base. CDR1 and CDR2 were assigned from the germline V gene as SGHRS and YFSETQ. The cohort consisted of more than 650 healthy bone marrow donors. Cohort members were all nominally healthy when sampled, although unrecorded immune exposures were likely present. The donor tested CMV seronegative, placing the donor among the 350 to 400 seronegative members of the cohort. Every donor gave a peripheral blood sample, and the peripheral blood mononuclear cells from that sample were used for TCR beta sequencing. The Qiagen DNeasy Blood Extraction Kit was used to extract genomic DNA from the blood cell samples.

Source material: PBMCs. The sequence links TRBV5-1 to TRBJ2-7, and TRBD1 may be the D gene, going by 7 matching bases. This sequence originates from a woman aged 40 to 55 in good health and CMV-seronegative. The CDR3 region reads CASSLPGGGEQYF. The DNA is TGCGCCAGCAGCTTACCAGGGGGAGGTGAGCAGTACTTC.